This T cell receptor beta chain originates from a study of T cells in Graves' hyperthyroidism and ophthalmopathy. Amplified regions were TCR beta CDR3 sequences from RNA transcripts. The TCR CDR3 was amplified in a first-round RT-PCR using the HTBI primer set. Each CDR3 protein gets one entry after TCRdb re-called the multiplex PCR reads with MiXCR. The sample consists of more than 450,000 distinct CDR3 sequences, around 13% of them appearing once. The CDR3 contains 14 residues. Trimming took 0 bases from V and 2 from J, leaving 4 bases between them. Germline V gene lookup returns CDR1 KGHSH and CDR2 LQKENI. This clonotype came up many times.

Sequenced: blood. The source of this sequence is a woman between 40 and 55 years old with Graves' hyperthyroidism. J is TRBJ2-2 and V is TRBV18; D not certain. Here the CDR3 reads CASSPPINTGELFF. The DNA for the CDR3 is TGTGCCAGCTCACCACCAATCAACACCGGGGAGCTGTTTTTT.